Listed below are T cell receptor beta chains from one sample, sequenced in a study of cytomegalovirus exposure and HLA in healthy donors. Clones were sequenced by immunoSEQ multiplex PCR, and TCRdb holds only the in-frame ones, with some missing. The sample includes about 170,000 clones, approximately 78% seen only once; the top ten take 2.4%. The sequenced sample was PBMCs. These receptors all come from a male donor in good health and CMV-seronegative. Both conserved end residues are part of each CDR3. Fields, in order: CDR3 protein, CDR3 DNA, J gene, V gene, D gene, clone size. D genes are given only for firm matches. Clone size is not always given. Where it is, it says once, few, many or a class for expanded clones.

CDR3aa: CASSFGQETDTQYF; CDR3nt: TGCGCCAGCAGCTTCGGACAGGAGACAGATACGCAGTATTTT; j_gene: TRBJ2-3; v_gene: TRBV5-1; d_gene: TRBD1; abundance: .
CDR3aa: CAWRGGTGPSSGANVLTF; CDR3nt: TGTGCCTGGAGAGGGGGTACAGGGCCTTCCTCTGGGGCCAACGTCCTGACTTTC; j_gene: TRBJ2-6; v_gene: TRBV30; d_gene: .; abundance: .
CDR3aa: CASGGDRGSGNTEAFF; CDR3nt: TGCGCCAGCGGGGGGGACAGGGGGAGTGGGAACACTGAAGCTTTCTTT; j_gene: TRBJ1-1; v_gene: TRBV5-1; d_gene: TRBD1; abundance: .
CDR3aa: CASTPRQGLGYTF; CDR3nt: TGTGCCAGCACCCCCAGGCAGGGGCTTGGCTACACCTTC; j_gene: TRBJ1-2; v_gene: TRBV4-2; d_gene: .; abundance: .
CDR3aa: CASSVAGQGYNEQFF; CDR3nt: TGTGCCAGCAGCGTCGCCGGACAGGGGTACAATGAGCAGTTCTTC; j_gene: TRBJ2-1; v_gene: TRBV9; d_gene: TRBD1; abundance: .
CDR3aa: CASREDRAPSEQYF; CDR3nt: TGCGCCAGCAGGGAGGACAGGGCCCCCTCCGAGCAGTACTTC; j_gene: TRBJ2-7; v_gene: TRBV5-1; d_gene: TRBD1; abundance: .
CDR3aa: CASSLGGTGGGYGYTF; CDR3nt: TGTGCCAGCAGCTTGGGGGGGACAGGGGGCGGCTATGGCTACACCTTC; j_gene: TRBJ1-2; v_gene: TRBV7-9; d_gene: TRBD1; abundance: .
CDR3aa: CASSRRDRDTEAFF; CDR3nt: TGCGCCAGCAGCCGCCGGGACAGGGATACTGAAGCTTTCTTT; j_gene: TRBJ1-1; v_gene: TRBV4-3; d_gene: TRBD1; abundance: few
CDR3aa: CASSYALAGDSYEQYF; CDR3nt: TGTGCCAGCAGTTACGCCCTAGCGGGAGACTCCTACGAGCAGTACTTC; j_gene: TRBJ2-7; v_gene: TRBV6-6; d_gene: TRBD2; abundance: .
CDR3aa: CASSFDIRQETQYF; CDR3nt: TGCGCCAGCAGCTTCGACATACGCCAAGAGACCCAGTACTTC; j_gene: TRBJ2-5; v_gene: TRBV5-1; d_gene: .; abundance: .
CDR3aa: CSVGGSETQYF; CDR3nt: TGCAGCGTTGGTGGGAGCGAGACCCAGTACTTC; j_gene: TRBJ2-5; v_gene: TRBV29-1; d_gene: .; abundance: .
CDR3aa: CASSLQGTGINSPLHF; CDR3nt: TGTGCCAGCAGTTTACAGGGGACAGGGATTAATTCACCCCTCCACTTT; j_gene: TRBJ1-6; v_gene: TRBV27; d_gene: TRBD1; abundance: .
CDR3aa: CASSQKPPVDRERDF; CDR3nt: TGCGCCAGCAGTCAAAAGCCGCCCGTGGACAGGGAACGAGATTTT; j_gene: TRBJ1-3; v_gene: TRBV10-1; d_gene: TRBD1; abundance: .
CDR3aa: CASSLGGLDNEQFF; CDR3nt: TGTGCCAGCAGCTTGGGGGGACTTGACAATGAGCAGTTCTTC; j_gene: TRBJ2-1; v_gene: TRBV5-6; d_gene: .; abundance: few
CDR3aa: CASSSTSGGNGELFF; CDR3nt: TGTGCCAGCAGCTCGACTAGCGGGGGAAACGGGGAGCTGTTTTTT; j_gene: TRBJ2-2; v_gene: TRBV7-2; d_gene: TRBD2; abundance: few
CDR3aa: CAGGQGMTGELFF; CDR3nt: TGTGCCGGCGGACAGGGGATGACCGGGGAGCTGTTTTTT; j_gene: TRBJ2-2; v_gene: TRBV28; d_gene: TRBD1; abundance: few
CDR3aa: CASSLVDQVYF; CDR3nt: TGTGCCAGCAGCTTAGTTGACCAGGTGTACTTC; j_gene: TRBJ2-7; v_gene: TRBV7-2; d_gene: .; abundance: .
CDR3aa: CASSFSRHTPGNTIYF; CDR3nt: TGTGCCAGCAGCTTCTCCCGACACACGCCGGGAAACACCATATATTTT; j_gene: TRBJ1-3; v_gene: TRBV5-8; d_gene: .; abundance: .
CDR3aa: CASSVTGVAKNIQYF; CDR3nt: TGTGCCAGCAGCGTTACAGGGGTGGCCAAAAACATTCAGTACTTC; j_gene: TRBJ2-4; v_gene: TRBV28; d_gene: TRBD1; abundance: .
CDR3aa: CASSNHRGGETQYF; CDR3nt: TGCGCCAGCAGCAACCATAGGGGTGGAGAGACCCAGTACTTC; j_gene: TRBJ2-5; v_gene: TRBV5-1; d_gene: .; abundance: .
CDR3aa: CASRRTGGRTGELFF; CDR3nt: TGTGCCAGCAGGCGCACAGGGGGTAGAACCGGGGAGCTGTTTTTT; j_gene: TRBJ2-2; v_gene: TRBV2; d_gene: TRBD1; abundance: .
CDR3aa: CASSGGQGYQPQHF; CDR3nt: TGTGCCAGCAGTGGGGGACAGGGTTATCAGCCCCAGCATTTT; j_gene: TRBJ1-5; v_gene: TRBV2; d_gene: TRBD1; abundance: .
CDR3aa: CASSPSARGTEAFF; CDR3nt: TGTGCCAGCAGCCCATCTGCAAGGGGGACTGAAGCTTTCTTT; j_gene: TRBJ1-1; v_gene: TRBV9; d_gene: .; abundance: few
CDR3aa: CASLFSRDTEAFF; CDR3nt: TGTGCCAGCTTGTTTAGCAGGGACACTGAAGCTTTCTTT; j_gene: TRBJ1-1; v_gene: TRBV18; d_gene: .; abundance: .
CDR3aa: CASSVTGGGEAFF; CDR3nt: TGTGCCAGCAGCGTGACAGGGGGCGGAGAAGCTTTCTTT; j_gene: TRBJ1-1; v_gene: TRBV7-6; d_gene: TRBD1; abundance: few
CDR3aa: CASSLNSGVGELFF; CDR3nt: TGTGCCAGCAGCTTAAACAGCGGGGTCGGGGAGCTGTTTTTT; j_gene: TRBJ2-2; v_gene: TRBV11-3; d_gene: TRBD2; abundance: .
CDR3aa: CAISESTGGGTEAFF; CDR3nt: TGTGCCATCAGTGAGTCTACGGGAGGTGGGACTGAAGCTTTCTTT; j_gene: TRBJ1-1; v_gene: TRBV10-3; d_gene: .; abundance: .
CDR3aa: CSVEGQGGYEQYF; CDR3nt: TGCAGCGTTGAAGGGCAGGGAGGCTACGAGCAGTACTTC; j_gene: TRBJ2-7; v_gene: TRBV29-1; d_gene: .; abundance: .
CDR3aa: CASSPLWRDRGTDTQYF; CDR3nt: TGCGCCAGCAGCCCACTGTGGAGGGACAGGGGTACAGATACGCAGTATTTT; j_gene: TRBJ2-3; v_gene: TRBV5-1; d_gene: TRBD1; abundance: .
CDR3aa: CASSPGQYGNQPQHF; CDR3nt: TGTGCCAGCAGCCCGGGACAGTATGGCAATCAGCCCCAGCATTTT; j_gene: TRBJ1-5; v_gene: TRBV9; d_gene: TRBD1; abundance: .
CDR3aa: CASSGEHNSPLHF; CDR3nt: TGTGCCAGCAGTGGTGAGCATAATTCACCCCTCCACTTT; j_gene: TRBJ1-6; v_gene: TRBV6-4; d_gene: .; abundance: .
CDR3aa: CASSQVSGTDTQYF; CDR3nt: TGTGCCAGCAGCCAAGTGAGCGGGACAGATACGCAGTATTTT; j_gene: TRBJ2-3; v_gene: TRBV4-2; d_gene: .; abundance: .